These 28 T cell receptor beta chains were all obtained from the same sample, sequenced in a study of blood T cell repertoires in COVID-19. The table came from immunoSEQ multiplex PCR; TCRdb's copy has only in-frame clones and leaves some out. Among approximately 430,000 clones listed, roughly 90% were seen once. The sample taken for sequencing was peripheral blood. The receptors shown here come from a woman in her twenties or thirties with active or convalescent COVID-19.

This clone was seen a handful of times. The chain carries TRBV27 and TRBJ1-6; D is perhaps TRBD1 (6 bases). CDR3 length equals 16 residues. The V gene lost 1 base and the J gene lost 9 bases, with 16 bases spanning the gap. The germline V gene encodes CDR1 MNHEY and CDR2 SMNVEV (reference sequence). The CDR3 DNA follows: TGTGCCAGCAGTTTATTGGGGGCAAGCGGGATTTCACCCCTCCACTTT. Its protein product is CASSLLGASGISPLHF.

The chain recombines TRBV9 with TRBJ2-2; 9 bases are a match to TRBD2. The V segment lost 6 bases and the J segment 2 bases; nucleotides outside the gene matches: 5. The CDR3 consists of 15 residues. CDR1 SGDLS and CDR2 YYNGEE come from the germline V gene. The CDR3 is CASMRLAVNTGELFF. CDR3 sequence (DNA): TGTGCCAGCATGCGACTAGCGGTTAACACCGGGGAGCTGTTTTTT.

This clone was detected a few times. The gene calls are TRBV5-1 and TRBJ1-5, with 10 bases identical to TRBD1. The V segment lost 7 bases and the J segment 6 bases; nucleotides outside the gene matches: 7. The germline V gene encodes CDR1 SGHRS and CDR2 YFSETQ. The CDR3 covers 14 residues. The CDR3 DNA reads TGCGCCAGCGGACCCGGGACAGGGGTTCAGCCCCAGCATTTT. Residues: CASGPGTGVQPQHF.

This sequence joins TRBV7-9 and TRBJ1-2; no reliable D call. CDR3 length equals 15 residues. V dropped 0 bases and J dropped 4 bases, with 12 bases sitting between them. Germline V CDR1 and CDR2: SEHNR, FQNEAQ (reference sequence). The CDR3 bases are TGTGCCAGCAGCTTAGCACCGGACCGGGGCTATGGCTACACCTTC. Its translation is CASSLAPDRGYGYTF.

This chain uses TRBV5-4 with TRBJ2-6; a weak D match, TRBD1 (5 bases). The V and J ends lost 0 bases and 2 bases respectively, with 6 bases between them. This CDR3 is 15 amino acids long. In germline, CDR1 is SGHNT, CDR2 YYREEE (reference sequence). CDR3 nucleotide sequence: TGTGCCAGCAGCTTGGGACAGACTGGGGCCAACGTCCTGACTTTC. It encodes CASSLGQTGANVLTF.

This clone has at least ten counts. This chain uses TRBV5-4 with TRBJ1-4; D is ambiguous. V was clipped by 0 bases and J by 10 bases, with 16 bases between them. Germline lookup yields CDR1 SGHNT and CDR2 YYREEE (reference sequence). This CDR3 comprises 15 residues. CDR3 DNA sequence: TGTGCCAGCAGCTTGGAGGGCTCCCCTCGGGGAAAACTGTTTTTT. It translates to CASSLEGSPRGKLFF.

A single count supports this clone. V is TRBV30 and J is TRBJ2-7, with D perhaps matching TRBD2 (6 bases). Germline V gives CDR1 GTSNPN, CDR2 SVGIG (reference sequence). CDR3 length: 11 residues. Between the trimmed V and J ends, which lost 5 bases and 6 bases, there was a span of 11 bases. The CDR3: CAWSMGGEQYF. For the CDR3, the DNA is TGTGCCTGGTCGATGGGAGGCGAGCAGTACTTC.

The chain recombines TRBV7-9 with TRBJ2-7, with 8 bases that match TRBD1. This CDR3 has 15 residues. Unmatched junction bases numbered 12, after V lost 7 bases and J lost 4 bases. Germline V CDR1 and CDR2: SEHNR, FQNEAQ (reference sequence). The CDR3 nucleotides read TGTGCCAGCACCTATACCGGGACAGGCATTTACGAGCAGTACTTC. Protein product: CASTYTGTGIYEQYF.

This clone has only one observation. This chain links TRBV10-2 with TRBJ1-3; tentative D call: TRBD1 (5 bases). The CDR3 is 15 amino acids. Per the germline V gene, CDR1 is WSHSY and CDR2 is SAAADI. Trimming removed 2 bases at V and 1 base at J, with 9 bases between. The CDR3 sequence is CASSEPGGSGNTIYF. CDR3 nucleotides: TGCGCCAGCAGTGAGCCGGGGGGTTCTGGAAACACCATATATTTT.

The chain is built from TRBV11-2 and TRBJ2-7, with 7 nucleotides matching TRBD1. The CDR3 length is 14 residues. V lost 3 bases and J lost 3; bases outside the gene matches: 5. The V gene's germline CDR1 is SGHAT and CDR2 FQNNGV. The CDR3 coding sequence is TGTGCCAGCAGCTTGCGAGGGGGCCTCTACGAGCAGTACTTC. This translates into CASSLRGGLYEQYF.

The V and J genes are TRBV18 and TRBJ2-7; D perhaps matches TRBD1 (5 bases). CDR1 and CDR2 from the germline V gene are KGHSH and LQKENI. V was clipped by 2 bases and J by 3 bases, with 20 bases between them. CDR3 length equals 17 residues. In DNA, the CDR3 is TGTGCCAGCTCACCAGGCCCATCAGGGTACGAAGACTACGAGCAGTACTTC. The encoded protein is CASSPGPSGYEDYEQYF.

The chain has TRBV5-4 and TRBJ1-1, with D unclear. CDR3 length: 15 residues. Germline lookup yields CDR1 SGHNT and CDR2 YYREEE (reference sequence). Trimming took off 4 bases at V and 3 bases at J, with 16 bases between the two ends. CDR3 in DNA: TGTGCCAGCAGCCACCGAATCGGTCAGGACACTGAAGCTTTCTTT. The encoded protein is CASSHRIGQDTEAFF.

This clone was observed a single time. The chain has TRBV5-8 and TRBJ2-2, with 7 bases that match TRBD1. CDR3 length: 14 residues. V gave up 6 bases and J gave up 0 bases; unmatched junction bases: 2. CDR1 is SGHTS, CDR2 YDEGEE, per germline. CDR3 amino acids: CASKGAANTGELFF. The CDR3 bases are TGTGCCAGCAAGGGGGCTGCGAACACCGGGGAGCTGTTTTTT.

The chain carries TRBV12-5 and TRBJ2-2; 10 bases are a match to TRBD1. The CDR3 spans 15 residues. Germline V gene sequence: CDR1 LGHNT, CDR2 FRNRAP. J lost 6 bases, V lost 6 bases, and 7 bases had no gene match. The CDR3 DNA follows: TGTGCTAGTGGCTTCTCCGGGACAGGGGCCGGGGAGCTGTTTTTT. This sequence encodes CASGFSGTGAGELFF.

The chain couples TRBV5-1 to TRBJ2-1; the match to TRBD2 covers 9 bases. CDR1 and CDR2 (germline): SGHRS, YFSETQ. The length of the CDR3 is 16 residues. Trimming at V came to 5 bases and at J to 2 bases, leaving 8 bases not matched to a gene. The DNA for the CDR3 is TGCGCCAGCAGTCGGAAAGGCGGGGGGGCCTACAATGAGCAGTTCTTC. Its protein product is CASSRKGGGAYNEQFF.

This clone was observed a handful of times. The rearrangement links TRBV5-1 to TRBJ2-1; 11 bases agree with TRBD2. The CDR3 contains 15 residues. CDR1 SGHRS and CDR2 YFSETQ come from the germline V gene. Losses at the gene ends were 4 bases for V and 2 bases for J; bases not matched to a gene: 2. CDR3 sequence (DNA): TGCGCCAGCAGCGAGGGACTAGCGGCCTACAATGAGCAGTTCTTC. This sequence encodes CASSEGLAAYNEQFF.

The V gene is TRBV19, the J gene TRBJ1-2; no reliable D call. Trimming stripped 3 bases from V and 4 bases from J, with 12 bases between. Germline values: CDR1 LNHDA, CDR2 SQIVND (reference sequence). This CDR3 has 14 amino acids. CDR3 in DNA: TGTGCCAGTAGTATTGAAGGGAGCGTCTATGGCTACACCTTC. Its translation: CASSIEGSVYGYTF.

The rearrangement uses TRBV6-1 and TRBJ2-3; 8 bases line up with TRBD1. The CDR3 is made up of 22 amino acids. CDR1 and CDR2 from the germline V gene are MNHNS and SASEGT. The ends lost 0 bases at V and 3 bases at J; junction bases unmatched: 23. CDR3 bases: TGTGCCAGCAGTGAAGCGCGTCGGGTATTCCTGGACAGGGTGGTAAGTACAGATACGCAGTATTTT. Translated, it gives CASSEARRVFLDRVVSTDTQYF.

The chain has TRBV5-4 and TRBJ2-7, with D possibly TRBD2 on 7 matching bases. CDR3 length: 14 amino acids. Germline assignment: CDR1 SGHNT and CDR2 YYREEE (reference sequence). The V gene lost 0 bases and the J gene lost 2 bases, with 9 bases spanning the gap. The CDR3 sequence is CASSLAGGPYEQYF. For the CDR3, the DNA is TGTGCCAGCAGCTTGGCGGGGGGCCCCTACGAGCAGTACTTC.

This sequence joins TRBV6-2 or TRBV6-3 and TRBJ2-1; 9 bases agree with TRBD2. The CDR3 sequence is 16 residues long. CDR1 and CDR2 (germline): MNHEY, SVGEGT. The trim removed 0 bases at V and 3 bases at J, leaving 3 bases unmatched. The CDR3 DNA is TGTGCCAGCAGTTACTCTCTAGCGGGGTTCTACAATGAGCAGTTCTTC. Translation: CASSYSLAGFYNEQFF.

This chain uses TRBV19 with TRBJ2-2, with D possibly being TRBD2 (6 bases). This CDR3 is built from 14 residues. The ends were cut back, 3 bases at V and 1 base at J, with 6 bases in the middle. Looked up from germline, CDR1 is LNHDA and CDR2 is SQIVND (reference sequence). Here the CDR3 reads CASSIGGNTGELFF. DNA of the CDR3: TGTGCCAGTAGTATCGGGGGGAACACCGGGGAGCTGTTTTTT.

This rearrangement joins TRBV18 to TRBJ1-1; no definite D call. The germline V and J ends were trimmed by 0 bases and 2 bases, with 7 bases remaining between them. CDR1 is KGHSH, CDR2 LQKENI, per germline. The length of the CDR3 is 14 residues. The CDR3: CASSPPGVNTEAFF. CDR3 sequence (DNA): TGTGCCAGCTCACCACCCGGGGTTAACACTGAAGCTTTCTTT.

The rearrangement links TRBV10-2 to TRBJ1-6; 8 nucleotides line up with TRBD1. The CDR3 covers 12 residues. Per the germline V gene, CDR1 is WSHSY and CDR2 is SAAADI. Trimming cost V 6 bases and J 8 bases; bases outside gene matches: 0. The CDR3 loop reads CASRTGDSPLHF. The CDR3 DNA reads TGCGCCAGCAGGACAGGGGATTCACCCCTCCACTTT.

The chain is built from TRBV5-1 and TRBJ1-4, with D possibly being TRBD1 (6 bases). Germline CDR1 and CDR2: SGHRS and YFSETQ. There are 16 residues in the CDR3. Trimming removed 5 bases from V and 3 bases from J, with 17 bases in between. CDR3: CASSYDVQGANEKLFF. CDR3 DNA sequence: TGCGCCAGCAGTTACGACGTACAGGGAGCTAATGAAAAACTGTTTTTT.

This chain joins TRBV12-3 or TRBV12-4 and TRBJ1-1; no reliable D call. V gave up 5 bases and J gave up 1 base, with 8 bases separating them. This CDR3 spans 13 amino acids. The CDR3 bases are TGTGCCAGCAGTCAGACAACGAACACTGAAGCTTTCTTT. It is translated as CASSQTTNTEAFF.

V gene TRBV12-3 or TRBV12-4 combines with J gene TRBJ1-1; D is ambiguous. V lost 2 bases and J lost 8, with 12 bases in between. CDR3 length equals 13 residues. The CDR3 DNA follows: TGTGCCAGCAGTTTACCCTACCTCGGGGAAGCTTTCTTT. Its translation: CASSLPYLGEAFF.

At least ten counts were recorded for this clone. This rearrangement joins TRBV4-1 to TRBJ1-2; D uncertain. The CDR3 totals 16 residues. With 1 base removed from V and 4 bases from J, the gap between germline ends came to 16 bases. Per the germline V gene, CDR1 is MGHRA and CDR2 is YSYEKL. The CDR3 DNA sequence: TGCGCCAGCAGCCAAGTGGCTACAGCCTCTATCTATGGCTACACCTTC. Its translation is CASSQVATASIYGYTF.

V is TRBV2 and J is TRBJ1-4, with a tentative D call TRBD1 (6 bases). The germline gives CDR1 SNHLY, CDR2 FYNNEI. Trimming left V 5 bases short and J 3 bases short, with 13 bases between. The CDR3 extends over 15 amino acids. The CDR3 region has the DNA TGTGCCAGCAGTAGACAGGACACAGCTAATGAAAAACTGTTTTTT. It encodes CASSRQDTANEKLFF.